A selection of T cell receptor beta chains follows, all from one sample in a study of neoadjuvant anti-PD-1 for oral cavity cancer. Assay: immunoSEQ multiplex PCR; the TCRdb copy retains only in-frame clones and omits some. Altogether 72,000 or so clones are present, 80% to 90% being singletons, with the ten largest covering approximately 3%. The specimen was PBMCs, collected before nivolumab (anti-PD-1) treatment. The receptor source for this set is a person between 35 and 79 years old with oral cavity squamous cell carcinoma. Each CDR3 is given with its conserved first and last residue. The D gene is left open where the match is weak. Size tells how often a clone was seen (once, few, many) or the class of an expanded clone, and some rows leave it out.

j_gene | d_gene | v_gene | abundance | CDR3aa | CDR3nt
TRBJ1-5 | . | TRBV7-2 | . | CASSFVSQSNQPQHF | TGTGCCAGCAGCTTTGTGTCACAGAGCAATCAGCCCCAGCATTTT
TRBJ1-6 | . | TRBV9 | . | CASSVEGAGSKSPLHF | TGTGCCAGCAGCGTAGAAGGAGCAGGGAGCAAGTCACCCCTCCACTTT
TRBJ1-5 | . | TRBV7-2 | . | CASSRDGRNQPQHF | TGTGCCAGCAGCCGGGACGGAAGGAATCAGCCCCAGCATTTT
TRBJ2-3 | . | TRBV7-6 | . | CASSPGTPRHTQYF | TGTGCCAGCAGCCCCGGGACGCCACGACATACGCAGTATTTT
TRBJ2-7 | TRBD1 | TRBV5-6 | few | CASSLAGGQSFYF | TGTGCCAGCAGCTTGGCAGGGGGACAGTCGTTTTACTTC
TRBJ2-1 | TRBD2 | TRBV4-1 | . | CASRRLAGVNEQFF | TGCGCCAGCAGGAGGCTAGCGGGAGTGAATGAGCAGTTCTTC
TRBJ1-1 | . | TRBV7-9 | . | CASSPRTVMNTEAFF | TGTGCCAGCAGCCCCCGGACAGTGATGAACACTGAAGCTTTCTTT
TRBJ2-5 | . | TRBV6-5 | . | CASSYTATGGEETQYF | TGTGCCAGCAGTTACACCGCAACGGGGGGCGAAGAGACCCAGTACTTC
TRBJ2-7 | TRBD2 | TRBV28 | . | CASSSQLAGTKFSSYEQYF | TGTGCCAGCAGCTCTCAACTAGCGGGGACCAAATTTAGCTCCTACGAGCAGTACTTC
TRBJ2-7 | . | TRBV5-1 | . | CASSLDTSYEQYF | TGCGCCAGCAGCTTGGACACTTCCTACGAGCAGTACTTC
TRBJ2-5 | TRBD1 | TRBV5-1 | few | CASSNGTGGETQYF | TGCGCCAGCAGCAACGGGACAGGGGGAGAGACCCAGTACTTC
TRBJ1-2 | . | TRBV28 | . | CASSLERYYGYTF | TGTGCCAGCAGTTTAGAAAGATACTATGGCTACACCTTC
TRBJ1-1 | . | TRBV30 | . | CAWSVQQETEAFF | TGTGCCTGGAGTGTACAACAGGAGACTGAAGCTTTCTTT
TRBJ1-1 | . | TRBV30 | few | CAWSARTVRAFF | TGTGCCTGGAGTGCCCGGACAGTTAGAGCTTTCTTT
TRBJ1-5 | . | TRBV2 | once | CASRAQGSGQPQHF | TGTGCCAGCAGGGCGCAGGGATCGGGCCAGCCCCAGCATTTT
TRBJ2-1 | . | TRBV11-2 | . | CASSRWGNEQFF | TGTGCCAGCAGCCGTTGGGGTAATGAGCAGTTCTTC
TRBJ1-1 | TRBD1 | TRBV5-1 | . | CASSLGDRATEAFF | TGCGCCAGCAGCTTGGGGGACAGGGCGACTGAAGCTTTCTTT
TRBJ1-1 | TRBD1 | TRBV6-6 | . | CASSGDREEAFF | TGTGCCAGCAGCGGAGACAGGGAGGAAGCTTTCTTT
TRBJ1-1 | . | TRBV27 | . | CASSLRAGGTEAFF | TGTGCCAGCAGTTTAAGGGCGGGGGGCACTGAAGCTTTCTTT
TRBJ1-2 | . | TRBV5-1 | . | CASSLADGDYYGYTF | TGCGCCAGCAGCTTGGCCGACGGAGATTACTATGGCTACACCTTC
TRBJ2-4 | . | TRBV4-1 | . | CASSQKGGGDIQYF | TGCGCCAGCAGCCAGAAGGGCGGAGGTGACATTCAGTACTTC
TRBJ2-7 | . | TRBV10-2 | . | CASSIFRTSSYEQYF | TGCGCCAGCAGTATCTTCAGAACTAGCTCCTACGAGCAGTACTTC
TRBJ2-1 | . | TRBV11-3 | . | CASSLDSYNEQFF | TGTGCCAGCAGCTTGGACTCCTACAATGAGCAGTTCTTC
TRBJ2-5 | . | TRBV6-1 | . | CASSASGGETQYF | TGTGCCAGCAGTGCTTCCGGAGGGGAGACCCAGTACTTC
TRBJ2-7 | . | TRBV6-1 | . | CASKRSPTDRYEQYF | TGTGCCAGCAAACGTTCCCCGACAGATCGTTACGAGCAGTACTTC
TRBJ1-4 | TRBD1 | TRBV5-1 | . | CASSLSTGVNEKLFF | TGCGCCAGCAGCCTATCGACAGGGGTTAATGAAAAACTGTTTTTT
TRBJ2-3 | TRBD1 | TRBV25-1 | once | CASSGTGTDTQYF | TGTGCCAGCAGCGGGACAGGGACAGATACGCAGTATTTT
TRBJ1-1 | . | TRBV28 | . | CASSQYRDRAEAFF | TGTGCCAGCAGTCAATACAGGGATAGGGCTGAAGCTTTCTTT
TRBJ1-1 | . | TRBV30 | . | CAWSVQGLAEAFF | TGTGCCTGGAGTGTACAGGGTTTGGCTGAAGCTTTCTTT
TRBJ2-2 | . | TRBV2 | . | CASRGQLNTGELFF | TGTGCCAGCCGAGGTCAGCTCAACACCGGGGAGCTGTTTTTT
TRBJ1-1 | . | TRBV10-3 | . | CATRKRPLNTEAFF | TGTGCCACCAGGAAAAGACCGCTGAACACTGAAGCTTTCTTT
TRBJ2-3 | . | TRBV5-1 | . | CASSSLTDTQYF | TGCGCCAGCAGCTCCCTCACAGATACGCAGTATTTT
TRBJ2-1 | . | TRBV19 | . | CASSRAGGYNEQFF | TGTGCCAGTAGTAGGGCAGGGGGGTACAATGAGCAGTTCTTC
TRBJ1-4 | . | TRBV30 | . | CAWSIPPTHAITF | TGTGCCTGGAGCATCCCTCCGACTCATGCAATAACATTT
TRBJ2-7 | TRBD2 | TRBV28 | . | CASSTYFSGGPPPSSYEQYF | TGTGCCAGCAGCACGTACTTTAGCGGGGGGCCACCGCCCTCCTCCTACGAGCAGTACTTC
TRBJ2-7 | TRBD2 | TRBV4-2 | . | CASSAQGLAGGYEQYF | TGTGCCAGCAGCGCCCAGGGACTAGCGGGAGGCTACGAGCAGTACTTC
TRBJ1-3 | TRBD1 | TRBV9 | . | CASSAGQGALGNTIYF | TGTGCCAGCAGCGCGGGACAGGGGGCGCTTGGAAACACCATATATTTT
TRBJ2-7 | . | TRBV18 | few | CASSPRARGTLDHEQYF | TGTGCCAGCTCACCACGGGCCAGGGGCACCCTAGACCACGAGCAGTACTTC
TRBJ2-2 | TRBD2 | TRBV9 | . | CASSVAGLAAVTGELFF | TGTGCCAGCAGCGTAGCTGGGCTAGCGGCGGTCACCGGGGAGCTGTTTTTT
TRBJ2-7 | . | TRBV5-1 | . | CASSLVPERSYEQYF | TGCGCCAGCAGCTTGGTTCCCGAGCGGAGCTACGAGCAGTACTTC
TRBJ2-7 | TRBD2 | TRBV6-6 | . | CASTAGESYEQYF | TGTGCCAGCACCGCGGGAGAATCCTACGAGCAGTACTTC
TRBJ1-1 | TRBD1 | TRBV25-1 | . | CASSRGGYAEAFF | TGTGCCAGCAGCAGGGGGGGGTATGCTGAAGCTTTCTTT
TRBJ1-1 | . | TRBV7-9 | . | CASSRTDTANTEAFF | TGTGCCAGCAGCCGGACGGACACGGCGAACACTGAAGCTTTCTTT
TRBJ2-5 | TRBD2 | TRBV7-2 | . | CASSTSPGGSQETQYF | TGTGCCAGCAGCACATCTCCGGGGGGGTCTCAAGAGACCCAGTACTTC
TRBJ2-7 | . | TRBV11-2 | . | CASKFWGYEQYF | TGTGCCAGCAAATTCTGGGGCTACGAGCAGTACTTC
TRBJ2-3 | . | TRBV7-3 | . | CASSLSVPDTQYF | TGTGCCAGCAGCTTAAGTGTCCCAGATACGCAGTATTTT
TRBJ2-1 | . | TRBV5-5 | . | CASSLATNTYNEQFF | TGTGCCAGCAGCCTGGCTACTAACACGTACAATGAGCAGTTCTTC
TRBJ2-3 | . | TRBV19 | . | CATALGVTDTQYF | TGTGCCACCGCGTTGGGGGTCACAGATACGCAGTATTTT
TRBJ2-5 | TRBD1 | TRBV5-1 | . | CASSWGQNKETQYF | TGCGCCAGCAGCTGGGGACAGAACAAAGAGACCCAGTACTTC
TRBJ1-2 | . | TRBV2 | once | CASRGGTYGYTF | TGTGCCAGCAGGGGGGGGACCTATGGCTACACCTTC
TRBJ2-7 | . | TRBV20-1 | . | CSGLYSYEQYF | TGCAGTGGACTTTACTCCTACGAGCAGTACTTC
TRBJ2-6 | . | TRBV27 | . | CASSVPGANVLTF | TGTGCCAGCAGTGTTCCTGGGGCCAACGTCCTGACTTTC
TRBJ1-6 | . | TRBV30 | . | CAWSNSGRNSPLHF | TGTGCCTGGAGTAATTCAGGGAGGAATTCACCCCTCCACTTT
TRBJ1-3 | . | TRBV2 | . | CASSELQQTGGNTIYF | TGTGCCAGCAGTGAACTCCAGCAGACCGGAGGAAACACCATATATTTT
TRBJ2-1 | TRBD2 | TRBV5-1 | . | CASSLDGASGTRHNEQFF | TGCGCCAGCAGCTTGGATGGTGCTAGCGGGACGAGGCACAATGAGCAGTTCTTC
TRBJ1-2 | . | TRBV7-9 | . | CASSPSGGNYGYTF | TGTGCCAGCAGCCCGTCCGGGGGTAACTATGGCTACACCTTC